A selection of T cell receptor beta chains follows, all from one sample in a study of cytomegalovirus exposure and HLA in healthy donors. Sequencing used immunoSEQ multiplex PCR; TCRdb keeps in-frame clones, though not all of them. The sample consists of 120,000 or so clones, over 70% of them appearing once. The specimen was PBMCs. All receptors come from a woman between 50 and 59 years old in good health and CMV-seropositive. CDR3s include the opening cysteine and the closing phenylalanine or tryptophan. A D gene is named only where the DNA matches it firmly. The size entry is marked missing in some rows and otherwise reads once, few, many or a size class.

d_call	v_call	clone_size	j_call	cdr3_aa	cdr3_nt
TRBD1	TRBV7-2	.	TRBJ2-7	CASSAGQGIEQYF	TGTGCCAGCAGCGCGGGACAGGGGATTGAGCAGTACTTC
.	TRBV6-1	.	TRBJ1-1	CASSEVSREAFF	TGTGCCAGCAGTGAAGTAAGCAGGGAAGCTTTCTTT
.	TRBV2	.	TRBJ2-6	CASSADISGANVLTF	TGTGCCAGCAGTGCCGACATCTCTGGGGCCAACGTCCTGACTTTC
TRBD1	TRBV28	.	TRBJ1-2	CASSQPRTGPYGYTF	TGTGCCAGCAGTCAACCCCGGACAGGACCCTATGGCTACACCTTC
TRBD1	TRBV10-3	.	TRBJ1-1	CATRGRGFPEAFF	TGTGCCACCCGGGGCAGGGGGTTCCCTGAAGCTTTCTTT
.	TRBV11-3	.	TRBJ2-2	CASSRGGGELFF	TGTGCCAGCAGCCGCGGCGGCGGGGAGCTGTTTTTT
.	TRBV11-3	.	TRBJ1-1	CASSLDHGGTEAFF	TGTGCCAGCAGCTTAGATCACGGTGGCACTGAAGCTTTCTTT
.	TRBV7-2	.	TRBJ1-4	CASSLLQGNEKLFF	TGTGCCAGCAGCTTATTACAGGGAAATGAAAAGCTGTTTTTT
.	TRBV5-1	.	TRBJ2-7	CASSLAGSDKQYF	TGCGCCAGCAGCTTGGCCGGGTCGGACAAGCAGTACTTC
TRBD2	TRBV7-2	once	TRBJ2-3	CASSLAGTSIADTQYF	TGTGCCAGCAGCTTGGCCGGGACTAGCATAGCAGATACGCAGTATTTT
.	TRBV28	.	TRBJ2-5	CASSSGWILSGTQYF	TGTGCCAGCAGCTCTGGGTGGATCTTATCAGGGACCCAGTACTTC
TRBD1	TRBV4-3	once	TRBJ1-2	CASSQDAGQRMVGYTF	TGCGCCAGCAGCCAAGATGCGGGACAGCGAATGGTTGGCTACACCTTC
.	TRBV29-1	.	TRBJ2-5	CSVGFGSAETQYF	TGCAGCGTTGGGTTCGGTTCCGCAGAGACCCAGTACTTC
.	TRBV6-6	.	TRBJ1-3	CASSSEGDTIYF	TGTGCCAGCAGTTCCGAGGGAGACACCATATATTTT
TRBD2	TRBV6-6	.	TRBJ2-1	CASTPMGLASLEQFF	TGTGCCAGCACTCCGATGGGACTAGCGTCGCTTGAGCAGTTCTTC
TRBD1	TRBV2	.	TRBJ1-6	CAKAQAGGFSPLHF	TGTGCCAAGGCCCAGGCAGGGGGCTTTTCACCCCTCCACTTT
.	TRBV28	.	TRBJ1-2	CASSLTQAMYGYTF	TGTGCCAGCAGCCTAACACAGGCTATGTATGGCTACACCTTC
.	TRBV6-6	.	TRBJ2-5	CASSYSRVGGETQYF	TGTGCCAGCAGTTACTCGAGGGTGGGAGGAGAGACCCAGTACTTC
.	TRBV30	.	TRBJ1-5	CAWRGLTQDQPQHF	TGTGCCTGGAGGGGATTGACACAGGATCAGCCCCAGCATTTT
TRBD1	TRBV6-5	.	TRBJ2-6	CASRRGGAGANVLTF	TGTGCCAGCAGACGAGGGGGCGCTGGGGCCAACGTCCTGACTTTC
TRBD1	TRBV27	.	TRBJ1-2	CASSLKGGQGFRFDGYTF	TGTGCCAGCAGCCTTAAGGGGGGACAGGGGTTTCGGTTTGATGGCTACACCTTC
.	TRBV6-6	.	TRBJ1-2	CASSIPRQVYGYTF	TGTGCCAGCAGTATACCGCGACAGGTCTATGGCTACACCTTC
.	TRBV19	.	TRBJ2-5	CASSISRGETQYF	TGTGCCAGTAGTATATCCAGGGGTGAGACCCAGTACTTC
TRBD2	TRBV5-1	.	TRBJ2-3	CASSFALAGASDTQYF	TGCGCCAGCAGCTTCGCGCTAGCGGGGGCCTCAGATACGCAGTATTTT
TRBD1	TRBV19	.	TRBJ1-3	CASRQGAGNTIYF	TGTGCCAGTAGACAGGGGGCTGGAAACACCATATATTTT
TRBD2	TRBV5-1	.	TRBJ2-1	CASSLRLAASSYNEQFF	TGCGCCAGCAGCTTGCGACTAGCAGCAAGCTCCTACAATGAGCAGTTCTTC
.	TRBV5-1	.	TRBJ1-3	CASSFGTSGNTIYF	TGCGCCAGCAGCTTTGGGACATCCGGAAACACCATATATTTT
TRBD2	TRBV19	.	TRBJ2-3	CASSIWNLAGRDTQYF	TGTGCCAGTAGTATATGGAATCTAGCGGGACGGGATACGCAGTATTTT
.	TRBV19	.	TRBJ1-5	CASRTGPGLNQPQHF	TGTGCCAGTAGAACGGGCCCTGGACTGAATCAGCCCCAGCATTTT
TRBD2	TRBV25-1	.	TRBJ2-1	CASSELSSGRVNEQFF	TGTGCCAGCAGTGAATTGTCTAGCGGGAGGGTAAATGAGCAGTTCTTC
TRBD1	TRBV7-6	.	TRBJ1-2	CASSEIGQGSHHTF	TGTGCCAGCAGCGAAATCGGACAGGGCTCACATCACACCTTC
TRBD1	TRBV5-1	once	TRBJ1-2	CASSVGTDYGYTF	TGCGCCAGCAGCGTAGGGACAGATTATGGCTACACCTTC
.	TRBV19	.	TRBJ1-2	CASNYAVAGYGYTF	TGTGCCAGTAACTATGCGGTGGCGGGCTATGGCTACACCTTC
.	TRBV5-4	once	TRBJ2-1	CASSAGGDSYNEQFF	TGTGCCAGCAGCGCGGGTGGGGACTCCTACAATGAGCAGTTCTTC
TRBD1	TRBV4-2	once	TRBJ2-1	CASSQEGTGVVFGQFF	TGTGCCAGCAGCCAAGAAGGGACAGGGGTTGTTTTTGGGCAGTTCTTC
TRBD1	TRBV28	.	TRBJ1-5	CASSRDSSYSNQPQHF	TGTGCCAGCAGTCGGGACAGTTCATATAGCAATCAGCCCCAGCATTTT
TRBD2	TRBV28	.	TRBJ2-5	CASRLGSSGAQETQYF	TGTGCCAGTAGGCTGGGGTCTAGCGGGGCCCAAGAGACCCAGTACTTC
TRBD1	TRBV7-9	once	TRBJ1-2	CASSRTGEYGYTF	TGTGCCAGCAGCCGGACAGGGGAGTATGGCTACACCTTC
TRBD1	TRBV2	.	TRBJ1-2	CASSTGTGFYGYTF	TGTGCCAGCAGTACCGGGACAGGTTTCTATGGCTACACCTTC
TRBD1	TRBV29-1	.	TRBJ2-3	CSVGQGIDTQYF	TGCAGCGTTGGACAGGGGATAGATACGCAGTATTTT
TRBD1	TRBV6-1	.	TRBJ1-1	CASSVGTGTEAFF	TGTGCCAGCAGTGTAGGGACAGGCACTGAAGCTTTCTTT
TRBD1	TRBV9	.	TRBJ2-7	CASSVDGDRIYEQYF	TGTGCCAGCAGCGTAGATGGGGACAGAATCTACGAGCAGTACTTC
.	TRBV28	.	TRBJ2-1	CASRIQGNPVF	TGTGCCAGCAGAATTCAGGGGAACCCTGTCTTC
.	TRBV25-1	once	TRBJ2-7	CASSDLRTGLSSYEQYF	TGTGCCAGCAGTGATCTCAGAACGGGACTTAGCTCCTACGAGCAGTACTTC
.	TRBV6-1	few	TRBJ1-3	CASSEEIFRGGNTIYF	TGTGCCAGCAGTGAAGAAATTTTTCGAGGTGGAAACACCATATATTTT
TRBD2	TRBV4-1	few	TRBJ2-4	CASSQGPAGGPGENIQYF	TGCGCCAGCAGCCAAGGGCCAGCGGGAGGGCCCGGGGAAAACATTCAGTACTTC
.	TRBV29-1	.	TRBJ1-1	CSGGDRRGGEAFF	TGCAGCGGGGGAGACAGGCGCGGGGGCGAAGCTTTCTTT
.	TRBV5-1	.	TRBJ2-2	CASRNRESGELFF	TGCGCCAGTAGAAACAGGGAATCCGGGGAGCTGTTTTTT
TRBD1	TRBV18	.	TRBJ1-1	CASSPPGQGVGGTEAFF	TGTGCCAGCTCACCACCAGGACAGGGTGTGGGAGGCACTGAAGCTTTCTTT
.	TRBV4-2	.	TRBJ1-6	CASSQVTDYNSPLHF	TGTGCCAGCAGCCAAGTGACAGATTATAATTCACCCCTCCACTTT